The present TCR beta chain was sequenced within a study of blood T cell repertoires in COVID-19. Membership in each cohort depended on participant-reported clinical history. Germline lookup yields CDR1 LGHDT and CDR2 YNNKEL (reference sequence). The CDR3 loop spans 14 amino acids. The ends lost 5 bases at V and 6 bases at J; junction bases unmatched: 2. This table comes from immunoSEQ multiplex PCR, and its TCRdb copy is limited to in-frame clones, with some not included. Of about 220,000 clones listed, roughly nine tenths were seen once; the top ten hold 3% to 4%. The sequence was collected from a woman aged 18-30 years in a cohort exposed to, infected with or recovered from COVID-19 (not recorded which). The chain employs TRBV3-1 (or the pseudogene TRBV3-2) and TRBJ1-4; 11 bases line up with TRBD1. Sequenced: PBMCs or T cells enriched from blood (not recorded which). The CDR3 loop is CASSGTGGHEKLFF. The CDR3 DNA reads TGTGCCAGCAGCGGGACAGGGGGGCATGAAAAACTGTTTTTT.